These T cell receptor beta chains were read from a single sample in a study of shared clonotypes between healthy human individuals. Measured with immunoSEQ multiplex PCR; TCRdb has only the in-frame clones, and not every one. The sample holds around 2,000,000 clones, about 93% seen once. Input material: naive CD8+ T cells from PBMCs. These receptors all stem from a man younger than 30 in good health. Some clones in this sample may be carry-over from other donors' samples. The CDR3 runs from the conserved cysteine through the conserved F or W. D genes are given only for firm matches. The listing skips clone size in some rows; elsewhere it reads once, few, many or a size class.

J gene	clone size	D gene	CDR3 length	V gene	CDR3 protein	CDR3 DNA
TRBJ2-5	.	.	15	TRBV6-5	CASSYSVTRQETQYF	TGTGCCAGCAGTTACTCGGTTACTCGCCAAGAGACCCAGTACTTC
TRBJ2-7	.	.	15	TRBV7-9	CASSLARVVAYEQYF	TGTGCCAGCAGCTTAGCGCGGGTAGTGGCCTACGAGCAGTACTTC
TRBJ2-1	.	.	14	TRBV27	CASTFQGRYNEQFF	TGTGCCAGCACCTTCCAGGGGCGGTACAATGAGCAGTTCTTC
TRBJ2-3	.	TRBD2	15	TRBV7-3	CASSRLAGHKDTQYF	TGTGCCAGCAGCCGACTAGCGGGACACAAAGATACGCAGTATTTT
TRBJ2-4	.	.	15	TRBV4-3	CASSQGSGAKNIQYF	TGCGCCAGCAGCCAAGGCAGTGGGGCCAAAAACATTCAGTACTTC
TRBJ2-1	.	.	12	TRBV6-6	CASSYVGNEQFF	TGTGCCAGCAGTTACGTGGGCAATGAGCAGTTCTTC
TRBJ2-7	.	TRBD1	15	TRBV27	CASSITTGGLYEQYF	TGTGCCAGCAGTATCACGACAGGGGGACTTTACGAGCAGTACTTC
TRBJ1-4	.	.	15	TRBV2	CASSPGPPTNEKLFF	TGTGCCAGCAGTCCCGGACCGCCAACTAATGAAAAACTGTTTTTT
TRBJ1-1	.	.	15	TRBV28	CASSSWTAMNTEAFF	TGTGCCAGCAGTTCCTGGACCGCCATGAACACTGAAGCTTTCTTT
TRBJ1-5	.	TRBD1	17	TRBV19	CASTPGTAPYSNQPQHF	TGTGCCAGTACTCCCGGGACAGCCCCGTATAGCAATCAGCCCCAGCATTTT
TRBJ2-1	.	.	12	TRBV6-5	CASSLGQGREFF	TGTGCCAGCAGTTTAGGGCAGGGTAGGGAGTTCTTC
TRBJ1-4	.	.	13	TRBV2	CASSELLYEKLFF	TGTGCCAGCAGTGAATTGTTATATGAAAAACTGTTTTTT
TRBJ1-1	.	.	11	TRBV30	CAWLQGSEAFF	TGTGCCTGGCTACAGGGATCCGAAGCTTTCTTT
TRBJ1-1	few	.	11	TRBV5-4	CASSQGVEAFF	TGTGCCAGCAGCCAAGGAGTTGAAGCTTTCTTT
TRBJ1-3	.	.	15	TRBV7-9	CASSPRVAAGNTIYF	TGTGCCAGCAGCCCAAGGGTGGCAGCTGGAAACACCATATATTTT
TRBJ2-6	.	.	16	TRBV28	CASRALRGSGANVLTF	TGTGCCAGCAGGGCGCTCCGCGGCTCTGGGGCCAACGTCCTGACTTTC
TRBJ1-2	.	.	13	TRBV30	CAWSVLGREGYTF	TGTGCCTGGAGTGTACTGGGCAGGGAGGGCTACACCTTC
TRBJ2-1	.	.	13	TRBV27	CASSITRGNEQFF	TGTGCCAGCAGTATAACTAGAGGCAATGAGCAGTTCTTC
TRBJ2-7	.	TRBD2	15	TRBV27	CASSDRLAGFYEQYF	TGTGCCAGCAGTGATAGACTAGCGGGATTCTACGAGCAGTACTTC
TRBJ1-1	.	.	13	TRBV19	CASRRVTLTEAFF	TGTGCCAGTAGGAGGGTAACACTTACTGAAGCTTTCTTT
TRBJ2-7	.	TRBD2	15	TRBV6-5	CASSSRLAGPYEQYF	TGTGCCAGCAGTTCTCGACTAGCGGGGCCCTACGAGCAGTACTTC
TRBJ1-2	.	.	17	TRBV28	CASSLPPFRLGLGGYTF	TGTGCCAGCAGTCTACCACCATTTAGACTGGGGCTGGGTGGCTACACCTTC
TRBJ2-7	.	TRBD1	14	TRBV13	CASSFWGQFYEQYF	TGTGCCAGCAGCTTCTGGGGACAGTTCTACGAGCAGTACTTC
TRBJ2-3	.	.	13	TRBV5-1	CASSLSPTDTQYF	TGCGCCAGCAGCTTGTCACCGACAGATACGCAGTATTTT
TRBJ2-5	.	TRBD1	17	TRBV7-6	CASSLEFGDSLQETQYF	TGTGCCAGCAGCTTAGAGTTTGGGGACAGCCTACAAGAGACCCAGTACTTC
TRBJ1-1	.	.	15	TRBV5-5	CASSYSTVMNTEAFF	TGTGCCAGCAGCTATTCGACAGTGATGAACACTGAAGCTTTCTTT
TRBJ1-1	.	.	14	TRBV19	CASSTGRENTEAFF	TGTGCCAGTAGCACCGGACGGGAGAACACTGAAGCTTTCTTT
TRBJ2-3	.	.	16	TRBV9	CASSEGTWESTDTQYF	TGTGCCAGCAGCGAGGGGACATGGGAGAGCACAGATACGCAGTATTTT
TRBJ2-7	.	.	13	TRBV6-6	CATHEVYPSEQYF	TGTGCCACCCACGAGGTATATCCGTCCGAGCAGTACTTC
TRBJ1-5	once	.	17	TRBV12-2	CASRLGRRDRGNQPQHF	TGTGCAAGTCGCTTGGGACGGAGGGATAGGGGCAATCAGCCCCAGCATTTT
TRBJ2-3	.	.	14	TRBV30	CAWVGFGSTDTQYF	TGTGCCTGGGTGGGTTTCGGTAGCACAGATACGCAGTATTTT
TRBJ1-2	.	TRBD1	17	TRBV14	CASSQEVVAGGYYGYTF	TGTGCCAGCAGCCAAGAGGTCGTGGCAGGGGGATACTATGGCTACACCTTC
TRBJ1-6	.	TRBD1	16	TRBV7-8	CASSARRGRYDSPLHF	TGTGCCAGCAGCGCCCGAAGGGGGCGCTATGATTCACCCCTCCACTTT
TRBJ1-1	.	TRBD1	16	TRBV19	CASSGYRTGANTEAFF	TGTGCCAGTAGTGGCTACCGGACAGGGGCAAACACTGAAGCTTTCTTT
TRBJ1-1	.	.	15	TRBV6-5	CASSYKDWVNTEAFF	TGTGCCAGCAGTTACAAAGACTGGGTGAACACTGAAGCTTTCTTT
TRBJ1-5	.	.	13	TRBV6-1	CASSDGWFQPQHF	TGTGCCAGCAGTGACGGGTGGTTTCAGCCCCAGCATTTT
TRBJ2-1	.	.	15	TRBV15	CATSREGSWGDEQFF	TGTGCCACCAGCAGAGAAGGGTCGTGGGGTGATGAGCAGTTCTTC
TRBJ2-1	.	TRBD2	14	TRBV12-5	CASGTSGSYNEQFF	TGTGCTAGTGGTACTAGCGGGTCCTACAATGAGCAGTTCTTC
TRBJ2-1	once	.	12	TRBV27	CASSLGQGEQFF	TGTGCCAGCAGTTTAGGGCAGGGTGAGCAGTTCTTC
TRBJ1-2	.	.	13	TRBV5-1	CASSLGAAYGYTF	TGCGCCAGCAGCTTGGGCGCCGCCTATGGCTACACCTTC
TRBJ2-5	.	TRBD1	16	TRBV6-5	CASSYSGTGNQETQYF	TGTGCCAGCAGTTACTCGGGGACAGGTAACCAAGAGACCCAGTACTTC